This TCR beta chain stems from a study of STAT5B mutations in CD4+ large granular lymphocyte leukemia. This table comes from immunoSEQ multiplex PCR, and its TCRdb copy is limited to in-frame clones, with some not included. This table has around 33,000 clones, roughly 79% appearing once. The germline V gene encodes CDR1 LGHNT and CDR2 FRNRAP. The CDR3 loop spans 13 amino acids. V was trimmed by 5 bases and J by 3 bases, leaving 10 bases between them. This sequence joins TRBV12-5 and TRBJ1-1; D not certain. This TCR was recovered from a human donor in good health. The sequenced material came from CD4+ T cells from blood buffy coats. CDR3 sequence reads: CASGTTEYTEAFF. The CDR3 DNA reads as TGTGCTAGTGGTACAACAGAATACACTGAAGCTTTCTTT.